Here is one T cell receptor (beta chain) with its context. Trimming cost V 2 bases and J 6 bases; bases outside gene matches: 13. This CDR3 contains 17 residues. Germline V gene lookup returns CDR1 SNHLY and CDR2 FYNNEI. This record comes from a study of T-cell reconstitution after alpha-beta-depleted transplantation in children. Unique molecular identifiers were incorporated when the TCRbeta library was constructed. From the PCR reads, TCRdb called clonotypes with MiXCR, one entry per CDR3 protein. The table lists a few hundred thousand distinct CDR3 sequences, 12% of them singletons, with less than 6.5% in the top ten.

Specimen: PBMCs from the stem cell graft donor, collected from the stem cell graft. The V and J genes are TRBV2 and TRBJ1-1, with 9 positions matching TRBD1. This sequence originates from a human donor who donated a stem cell graft to a child with combined immunodeficiency. This CDR3 is CASSEYPPGQGGAEAFF. The CDR3 bases are TGTGCCAGCAGTGAATATCCGCCGGGACAGGGTGGAGCTGAAGCTTTCTTT.